This TCR beta chain was found in a study of OX40 agonist ivuxolimab in advanced cancers. This clone was counted between two and nine times. Profiling relied on immunoSEQ multiplex PCR, and the TCRdb table lists in-frame clones only, not all of them. Here the sample spans 50,000 to 65,000 clones, approximately 86% being singletons. The V end lost 5 bases, the J end lost 4 bases, and 18 bases lay between the germline ends. The CDR3 is made up of 16 amino acids. CDR1 and CDR2 (germline): KGHSH, LQKENI. The clonotype comes from an adult with an advanced solid tumor such as melanoma, head and neck, liver or kidney cancer. Sequencing used CD4+ or CD8+ T cells sorted from blood, obtained in a trial of the OX40 agonist ivuxolimab. This chain links TRBV18 with TRBJ1-5; D not resolved. In nucleotides, the CDR3 is TGTGCCAGCTCATCCAAGCAACAGCCGACAAATCAGCCCCAGCATTTT. Translating gives CASSSKQQPTNQPQHF. Based on the CDR3 plus reference TRBV18 and TRBJ1-5, the full variable domain is NAGVMQNPRHLVRRRGQEARLRCSPMKGHSHVYWYRQLPEEGLKFMVYLQKENIIDESGMPKERFSAEFPKEGPSILRIQQVVRGDSAAYFCASSSKQQPTNQPQHFGDGTRLSIL.